Sequencing of this T cell receptor (beta chain) was carried out in a study of technical replicates of blood from a few donors. The V gene's germline CDR1 is SGHTA and CDR2 FQGNSA. The CDR3 is 13 amino acids. Trimming shortened V by 5 bases and J by 2 bases, and 9 bases separated the two germline ends. The method was immunoSEQ multiplex PCR; TCRdb's version includes in-frame clones alone and lacks a portion of them. The sample contains about 89,000 clones, approximately 94% of which appear only once. The sequence came from a human donor in good health. The sample comprised T cells isolated from PBMCs. The gene calls are TRBV7-2 and TRBJ1-2, with a tentative D call TRBD1 (5 bases). CDR3 nucleotide sequence: TGTGCCAGCAGCACAGGAATGAACTATGGCTACACCTTC. Its protein is CASSTGMNYGYTF.